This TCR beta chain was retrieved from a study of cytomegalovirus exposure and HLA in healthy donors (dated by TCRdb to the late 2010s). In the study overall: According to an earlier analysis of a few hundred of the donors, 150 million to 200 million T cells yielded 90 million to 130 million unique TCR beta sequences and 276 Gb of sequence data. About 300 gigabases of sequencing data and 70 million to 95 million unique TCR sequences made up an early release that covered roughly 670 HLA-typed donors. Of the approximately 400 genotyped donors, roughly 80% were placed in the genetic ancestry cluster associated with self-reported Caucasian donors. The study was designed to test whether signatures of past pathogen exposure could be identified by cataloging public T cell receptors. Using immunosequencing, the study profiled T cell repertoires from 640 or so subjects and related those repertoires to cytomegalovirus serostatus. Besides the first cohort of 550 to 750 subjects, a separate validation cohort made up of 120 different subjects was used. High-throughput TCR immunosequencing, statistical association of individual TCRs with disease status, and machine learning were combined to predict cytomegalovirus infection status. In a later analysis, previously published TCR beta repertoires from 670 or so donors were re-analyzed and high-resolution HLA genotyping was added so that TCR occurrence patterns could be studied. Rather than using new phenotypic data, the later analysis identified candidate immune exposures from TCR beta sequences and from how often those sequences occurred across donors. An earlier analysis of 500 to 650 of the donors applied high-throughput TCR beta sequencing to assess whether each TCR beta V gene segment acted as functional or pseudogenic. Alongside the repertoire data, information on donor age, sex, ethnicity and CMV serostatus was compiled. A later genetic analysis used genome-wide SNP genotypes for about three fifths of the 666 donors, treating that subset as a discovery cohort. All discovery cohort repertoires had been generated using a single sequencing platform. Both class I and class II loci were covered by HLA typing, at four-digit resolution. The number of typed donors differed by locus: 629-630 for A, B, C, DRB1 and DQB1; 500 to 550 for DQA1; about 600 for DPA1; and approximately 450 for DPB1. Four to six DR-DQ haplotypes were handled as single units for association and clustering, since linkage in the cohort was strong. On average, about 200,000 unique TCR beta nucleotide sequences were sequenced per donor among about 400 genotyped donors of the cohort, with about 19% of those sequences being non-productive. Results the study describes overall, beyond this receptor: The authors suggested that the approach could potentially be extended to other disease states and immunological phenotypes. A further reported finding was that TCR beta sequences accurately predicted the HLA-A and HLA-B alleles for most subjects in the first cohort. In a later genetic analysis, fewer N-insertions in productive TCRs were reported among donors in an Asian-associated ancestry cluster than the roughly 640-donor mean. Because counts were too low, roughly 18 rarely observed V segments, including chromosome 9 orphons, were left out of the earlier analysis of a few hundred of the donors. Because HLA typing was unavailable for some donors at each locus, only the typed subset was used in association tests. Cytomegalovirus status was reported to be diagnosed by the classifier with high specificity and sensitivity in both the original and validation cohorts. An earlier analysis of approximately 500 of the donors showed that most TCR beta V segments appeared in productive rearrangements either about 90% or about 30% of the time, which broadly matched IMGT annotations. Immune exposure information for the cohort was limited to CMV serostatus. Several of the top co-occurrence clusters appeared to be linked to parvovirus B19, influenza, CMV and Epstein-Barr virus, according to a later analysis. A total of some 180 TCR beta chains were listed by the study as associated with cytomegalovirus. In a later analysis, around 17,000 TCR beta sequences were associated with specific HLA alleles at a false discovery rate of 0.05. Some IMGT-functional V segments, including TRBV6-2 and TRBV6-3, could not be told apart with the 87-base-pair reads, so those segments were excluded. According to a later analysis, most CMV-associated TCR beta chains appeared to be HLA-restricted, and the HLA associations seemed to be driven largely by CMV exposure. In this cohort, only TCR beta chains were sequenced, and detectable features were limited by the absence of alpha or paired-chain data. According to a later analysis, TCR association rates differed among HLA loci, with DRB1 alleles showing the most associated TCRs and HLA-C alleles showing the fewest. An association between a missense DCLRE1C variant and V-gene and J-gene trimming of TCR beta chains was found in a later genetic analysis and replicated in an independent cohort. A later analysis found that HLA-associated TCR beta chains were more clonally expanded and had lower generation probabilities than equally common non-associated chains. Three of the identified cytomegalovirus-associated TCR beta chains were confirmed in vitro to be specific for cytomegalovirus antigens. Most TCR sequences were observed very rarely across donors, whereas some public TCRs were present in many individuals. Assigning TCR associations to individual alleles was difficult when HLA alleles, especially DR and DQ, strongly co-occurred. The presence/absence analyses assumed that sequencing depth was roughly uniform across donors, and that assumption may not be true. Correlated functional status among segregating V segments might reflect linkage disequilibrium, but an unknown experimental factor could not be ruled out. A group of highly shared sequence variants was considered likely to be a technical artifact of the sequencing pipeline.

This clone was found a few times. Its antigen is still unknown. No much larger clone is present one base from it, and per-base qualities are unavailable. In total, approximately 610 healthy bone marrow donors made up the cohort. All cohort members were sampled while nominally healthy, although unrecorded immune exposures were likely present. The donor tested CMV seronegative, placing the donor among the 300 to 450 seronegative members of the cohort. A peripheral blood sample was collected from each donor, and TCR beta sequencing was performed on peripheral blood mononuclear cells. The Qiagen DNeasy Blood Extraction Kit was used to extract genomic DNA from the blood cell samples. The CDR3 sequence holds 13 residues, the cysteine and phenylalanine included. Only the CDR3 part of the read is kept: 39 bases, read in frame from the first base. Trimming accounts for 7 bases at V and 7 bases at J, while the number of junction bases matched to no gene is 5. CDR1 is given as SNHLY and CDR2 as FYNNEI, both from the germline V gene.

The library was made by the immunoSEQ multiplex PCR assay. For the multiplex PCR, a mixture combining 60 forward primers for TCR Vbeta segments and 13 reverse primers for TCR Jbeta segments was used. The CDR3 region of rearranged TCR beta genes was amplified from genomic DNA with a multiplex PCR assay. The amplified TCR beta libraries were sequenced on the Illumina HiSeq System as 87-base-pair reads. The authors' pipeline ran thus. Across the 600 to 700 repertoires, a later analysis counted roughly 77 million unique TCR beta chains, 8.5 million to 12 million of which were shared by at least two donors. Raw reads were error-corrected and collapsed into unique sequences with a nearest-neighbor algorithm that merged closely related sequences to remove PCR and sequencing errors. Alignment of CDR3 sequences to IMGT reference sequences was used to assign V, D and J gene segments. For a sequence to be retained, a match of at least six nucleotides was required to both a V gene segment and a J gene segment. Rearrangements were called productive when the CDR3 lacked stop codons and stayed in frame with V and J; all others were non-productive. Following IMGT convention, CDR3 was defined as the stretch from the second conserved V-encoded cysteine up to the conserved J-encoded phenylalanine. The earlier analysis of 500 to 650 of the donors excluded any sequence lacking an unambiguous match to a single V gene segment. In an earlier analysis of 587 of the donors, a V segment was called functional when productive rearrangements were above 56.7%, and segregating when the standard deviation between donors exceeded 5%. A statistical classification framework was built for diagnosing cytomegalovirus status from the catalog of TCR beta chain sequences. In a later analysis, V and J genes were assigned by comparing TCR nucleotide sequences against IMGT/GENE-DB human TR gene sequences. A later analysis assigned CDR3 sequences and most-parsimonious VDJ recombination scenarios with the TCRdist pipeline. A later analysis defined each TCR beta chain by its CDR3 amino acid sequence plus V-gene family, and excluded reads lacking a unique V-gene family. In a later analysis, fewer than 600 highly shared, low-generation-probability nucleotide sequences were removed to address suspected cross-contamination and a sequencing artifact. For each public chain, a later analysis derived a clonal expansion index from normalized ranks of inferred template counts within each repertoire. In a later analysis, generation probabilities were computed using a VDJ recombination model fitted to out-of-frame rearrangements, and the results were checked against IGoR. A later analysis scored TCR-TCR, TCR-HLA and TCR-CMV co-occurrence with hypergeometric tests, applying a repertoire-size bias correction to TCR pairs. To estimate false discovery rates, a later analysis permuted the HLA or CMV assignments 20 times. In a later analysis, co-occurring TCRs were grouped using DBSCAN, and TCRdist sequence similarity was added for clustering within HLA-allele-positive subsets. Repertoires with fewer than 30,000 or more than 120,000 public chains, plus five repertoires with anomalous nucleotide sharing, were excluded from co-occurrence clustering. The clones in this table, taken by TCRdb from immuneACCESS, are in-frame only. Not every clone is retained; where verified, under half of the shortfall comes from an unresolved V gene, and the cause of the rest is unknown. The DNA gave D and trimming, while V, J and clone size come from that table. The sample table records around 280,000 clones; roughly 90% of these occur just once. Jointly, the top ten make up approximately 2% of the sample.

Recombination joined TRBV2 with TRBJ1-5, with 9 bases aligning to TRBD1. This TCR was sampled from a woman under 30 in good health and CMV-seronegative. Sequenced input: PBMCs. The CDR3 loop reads CASMRDREQPQHF. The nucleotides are TGTGCCAGCATGAGGGACAGGGAACAGCCCCAGCATTTT. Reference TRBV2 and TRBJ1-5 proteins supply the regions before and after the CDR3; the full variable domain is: EPEVTQTPSHQVTQMGQEVILRCVPISNHLYFYWYRQILGQKVEFLVSFYNNEISEKSEIFDDQFSVERPDGSNFTLKIRSTKLEDSAMYFCASMRDREQPQHFGDGTRLSIL.